The 26 T cell receptor beta chains below all came from one sample that was sequenced in a study of blood T cell repertoires in COVID-19. The protocol was immunoSEQ multiplex PCR, while the TCRdb copy is restricted to in-frame clones and leaves out a portion. The sample consists of 200,000 to 250,000 clones, 65% to 85% of them appearing once. The sequencing sample was made of peripheral blood. The receptors were sampled from a woman aged 55-70 years with acute or convalescent COVID-19.

This clone was observed a few times. This chain uses TRBV4-1 with TRBJ2-1, with 11 bases aligning to TRBD2. Germline V gene data show CDR1 as MGHRA and CDR2 as YSYEKL. This CDR3 contains 16 residues. V was pared by 0 bases and J by 2 bases, with 0 bases of the junction left unmatched. The CDR3 reads CASSQDSGGAYNEQFF. The CDR3 DNA follows: TGCGCCAGCAGCCAAGATAGCGGGGGGGCCTACAATGAGCAGTTCTTC.

This rearrangement joins TRBV12-3 or TRBV12-4 to TRBJ1-2, with D tentatively TRBD1 (5 bases). This CDR3 is built from 13 residues. V lost 6 bases, J lost 7 bases, and 15 bases lay in between. CDR3 bases: TGTGCCAGCAGAGTTACAGGATCGGGTGGCTACACCTTC. Translation: CASRVTGSGGYTF.

The rearrangement uses TRBV5-1 and TRBJ1-2, with D tentatively TRBD1 (5 bases). Germline V lookup: CDR1 SGHRS, CDR2 YFSETQ. The CDR3 extends over 13 amino acids. Trimming pared 5 bases from V and 3 bases from J, leaving 11 bases between. Written as DNA, the CDR3 is TGCGCCAGCAGATCCGACAGTTACTATGGCTACACCTTC. Amino acids: CASRSDSYYGYTF.

The V call is TRBV5-1, the J call TRBJ1-1; TRBD1 aligns across 8 bases. This CDR3 has 16 residues. V shed 4 bases, J shed 0 bases, and the junction held 8 bases outside the gene matches. Germline CDR1 reads SGHRS; CDR2 reads YFSETQ. The CDR3 loop is CASSQETGELNTEAFF. The CDR3, as DNA: TGCGCCAGCAGCCAGGAGACAGGGGAATTGAACACTGAAGCTTTCTTT.

This clone has more than one count but fewer than ten. The chain combines TRBV28 with TRBJ1-1, with D perhaps TRBD1 (6 bases). V lost 10 bases and J lost 7, with 16 bases in between. The germline gives CDR1 MDHEN, CDR2 SYDVKM. The CDR3 sequence is 12 residues long. The CDR3 region has the DNA TGTGCCATTGTAACAGGGCGCCATGAAGCTTTCTTT. This translates into CAIVTGRHEAFF.

V is TRBV2 and J is TRBJ2-3, with D possibly TRBD2 on 6 matching bases. CDR1 is SNHLY, CDR2 FYNNEI, per germline. The CDR3 loop spans 15 amino acids. Trimming took 1 base from V and 7 from J, leaving 15 bases between them. CDR3 residues: CASSEVRGGGNTQYF. CDR3 in DNA: TGTGCCAGCAGTGAAGTACGAGGCGGCGGGAATACGCAGTATTTT.

This chain uses TRBV20-1 with TRBJ1-5; no firm D call. The V end was cut by 3 bases, the J end by 1 base, with 16 bases between. CDR3 length: 16 residues. The germline CDR1 and CDR2 sequences are DFQATT and SNEGSKA (reference sequence). The CDR3 protein is CSASTQARRSNQPQHF. The CDR3 DNA sequence: TGCAGTGCTAGTACGCAGGCGCGACGAAGCAATCAGCCCCAGCATTTT.

The V gene is TRBV19, the J gene TRBJ1-2; 7 bases are a match to TRBD1. CDR1 is LNHDA, CDR2 SQIVND, per germline (reference sequence). The CDR3 runs 16 residues. V gave up 9 bases and J gave up 0 bases; unmatched junction bases: 13. The CDR3 sequence: CASNSPLTGPNYGYTF. The CDR3 DNA is TGTGCCAGCAACTCCCCCTTGACAGGGCCTAACTATGGCTACACCTTC.

This clone was detected a few times. V and J are TRBV4-1 and TRBJ1-2, with unresolved D. The germline V and J ends were trimmed by 1 base and 2 bases, with 5 bases remaining between them. Germline-derived CDR1 and CDR2 are MGHRA and YSYEKL. The CDR3 loop spans 13 amino acids. CDR3 residues: CASSQAVNYGYTF. The CDR3 region has the DNA TGCGCCAGCAGCCAAGCGGTAAACTATGGCTACACCTTC.

This clone was counted a single time. The chain links TRBV7-2 to TRBJ2-6; no definite D call. This CDR3 comprises 15 residues. The germline V and J ends were trimmed by 2 bases and 3 bases, with 8 bases remaining between them. Per germline, CDR1 SGHTA and CDR2 FQGNSA. CDR3 nucleotide sequence: TGTGCCAGCAGCTTAACGAGTAGTGGGGCCAACGTCCTGACTTTC. It encodes CASSLTSSGANVLTF.

J is TRBJ1-1 and V is TRBV19; D is uncertain. The CDR3 length is 13 residues. V was shortened by 7 bases and J by 9 bases, with 18 bases between the two germline ends. The V gene's germline CDR1 is LNHDA and CDR2 SQIVND (reference sequence). In nucleotides, the CDR3 is TGTGCCAGTAACCAAAGAGGGTACGGGAAAGCTTTCTTT. It yields the protein CASNQRGYGKAFF.

The chain links TRBV14 to TRBJ2-3; maybe TRBD1 (6 bases). There are 14 residues in the CDR3. V was pared by 2 bases and J by 4 bases, with 10 bases between. Germline CDR1 reads SGHDN; CDR2 reads FVKESK. CDR3 amino acids: CASSQLNRADTQYF. Written as DNA, the CDR3 is TGTGCCAGCAGCCAACTCAACAGGGCAGATACGCAGTATTTT.

The chain links TRBV28 to TRBJ1-4, with D possibly TRBD1 on 5 matching bases. V was trimmed by 5 bases and J by 3 bases, leaving 10 bases between them. CDR1 and CDR2 (germline): MDHEN, SYDVKM. CDR3 length: 14 residues. CDR3 nucleotide sequence: TGTGCCAGCAGTACAGGTCCACCTAATGAAAAACTGTTTTTT. This gives the protein CASSTGPPNEKLFF.

The V gene is TRBV7-2, the J gene TRBJ2-5; 9 bases are a match to TRBD2. The V and J ends lost 8 bases and 2 bases, in that order; junction bases with no gene match: 12. CDR1 is SGHTA and CDR2 is FQGNSA in the germline V gene. The CDR3 runs 16 residues. The CDR3 loop reads CASCSQAGGRQETQYF. The CDR3 region has the DNA TGTGCCAGCTGTTCCCAAGCGGGGGGACGACAAGAGACCCAGTACTTC.

The chain is built from TRBV19 and TRBJ2-3; 8 nucleotides line up with TRBD2. The CDR3 sequence is 14 residues long. Germline lookup yields CDR1 LNHDA and CDR2 SQIVND (reference sequence). V dropped 3 bases and J dropped 6; count of bases not matched to a gene: 5. In DNA form, the CDR3 reads TGTGCCAGTAGTATTCGGGGGGGATTGGATACGCAGTATTTT. Its translation is CASSIRGGLDTQYF. The full variable domain, completed using reference TRBV19 and TRBJ2-3, is DGGITQSPKYLFRKEGQNVTLSCEQNLNHDAMYWYRQDPGQGLRLIYYSQIVNDFQKGDIAEGYSVSREKKESFPLTVTSAQKNPTAFYLCASSIRGGLDTQYFGPGTRLTVL.

About this clone: The same CDR3 also results from other DNA sequences found in this sample. The CDR3 sequence: CASSQDGTSGTGELFF. In DNA, the CDR3 is TGTGCCAGCAGCCAAGACGGGACTAGCGGGACCGGGGAGCTGTTTTTT. The V and J genes are TRBV4-2 and TRBJ2-2; 12 bases map to TRBD2. There are 16 residues in the CDR3. Looked up from germline, CDR1 is LGHNA and CDR2 is YNFKEQ. The V gene end was trimmed by 0 bases and the J gene end by 5 bases; junction bases not matched to a gene: 1.

This chain links TRBV4-2 with TRBJ1-1, with D unclear. V dropped 0 bases and J dropped 0 bases, with 11 bases sitting between them. The CDR3 is made up of 16 amino acids. The germline V gene encodes CDR1 LGHNA and CDR2 YNFKEQ. The CDR3 sequence: CASSQDLYGMNTEAFF. DNA for the CDR3: TGTGCCAGCAGCCAAGATCTTTACGGGATGAACACTGAAGCTTTCTTT.

This sequence joins TRBV5-1 and TRBJ2-7; TRBD2 matches at 12 bases. Germline CDR1 and CDR2: SGHRS and YFSETQ. The CDR3 consists of 16 residues. J lost 1 base, V lost 4 bases, and 6 bases had no gene match. The CDR3 loop reads CASSTGLAGSSYEQYF. DNA for the CDR3: TGCGCCAGCAGCACCGGACTAGCGGGGAGTTCCTACGAGCAGTACTTC.

The gene calls are TRBV2 and TRBJ2-4; TRBD2 agrees at 11 bases. J gave up 12 bases and V 2 bases, and 6 bases lay outside the gene matches. Germline V gene data show CDR1 as SNHLY and CDR2 as FYNNEI. The CDR3 contains 14 residues. CDR3 region: CASSELASGGSQYF. The CDR3 coding sequence is TGTGCCAGCAGTGAATTGGCTAGCGGGGGGTCTCAGTACTTC. The full variable domain, its missing parts supplied by reference TRBV2 and TRBJ2-4, is EPEVTQTPSHQVTQMGQEVILRCVPISNHLYFYWYRQILGQKVEFLVSFYNNEISEKSEIFDDQFSVERPDGSNFTLKIRSTKLEDSAMYFCASSELASGGSQYFGAGTRLSVL.

The chain uses TRBV11-3 and TRBJ1-5; TRBD1 matches at 7 bases. This CDR3 spans 18 amino acids. Germline assignment: CDR1 SGHNT and CDR2 YENEEA. Trimming at V came to 0 bases and at J to 0 bases, leaving 8 bases not matched to a gene. The CDR3 nucleotides read TGTGCCAGCAGCTTAGAGGAAGGGGACAGCCCTAGCAATCAGCCCCAGCATTTT. This gives the protein CASSLEEGDSPSNQPQHF.

The CDR3: CASSATSGGLITYEQYF. CDR3 DNA: TGTGCCAGCAGTGCGACTAGCGGGGGGCTTATCACCTACGAGCAGTACTTC. V is TRBV6-1 and J is TRBJ2-7, with 13 bases matching TRBD2. The CDR3 is made up of 17 amino acids. Germline CDR1 and CDR2: MNHNS and SASEGT. V shed 4 bases, J shed 2 bases, and the junction held 8 bases outside the gene matches.

The V and J genes are TRBV10-3 and TRBJ1-3; D is perhaps TRBD1 (6 bases). This CDR3 is built from 15 residues. V was clipped by 5 bases and J by 7 bases, with 18 bases between them. Germline CDR1 and CDR2: ENHRY and SYGVKD. The CDR3 here is CAISTNRAIGNTIYF. CDR3 DNA: TGTGCCATCAGTACTAACAGGGCAATAGGCAACACCATATATTTT.

This chain uses TRBV27 with TRBJ1-2, with D possibly being TRBD1 (6 bases). Germline CDR1 is MNHEY and CDR2 is SMNVEV (reference sequence). There are 14 residues in the CDR3. The ends were cut back, 0 bases at V and 4 bases at J, with 9 bases in the middle. In nucleotides, the CDR3 is TGTGCCAGCAGTTTATCGACAGGATCCTATGGCTACACCTTC. Encoded protein: CASSLSTGSYGYTF.

The V gene is TRBV21-1, the J gene TRBJ1-5. TRBV21-1 has pseudogene status. The CDR3 length is 17 residues. DNA of the CDR3: TGTGCCAGCAGCAAAGTTCGGGATGGTGGTAGCAATCAGCCCCAGCATTTT. Translating gives CASSKVRDGGSNQPQHF.

The chain couples TRBV3-1 (or the pseudogene TRBV3-2) to TRBJ2-1; the match to TRBD2 covers 7 bases. CDR1 and CDR2 (germline): LGHDT, YNNKEL (reference sequence). V was clipped by 3 bases and J by 0 bases; unmatched bases: 14. The CDR3 consists of 19 residues. Written as DNA, the CDR3 is TGTGCCAGCAGCCACCACCCCAAATCTAGCGGAAGCTCCTACAATGAGCAGTTCTTC. Translated, it gives CASSHHPKSSGSSYNEQFF.

This rearrangement joins TRBV9 to TRBJ2-1, with 8 positions matching TRBD1. V shed 4 bases and J 9 bases; nucleotides not matched to a gene: 12. CDR1 is SGDLS, CDR2 YYNGEE, per germline. The CDR3 length is 15 residues. The CDR3 bases are TGTGCCAGCAGCCCGGGACAGGCCTACCGCGGTGAGCAGTTCTTC. Encoded protein: CASSPGQAYRGEQFF.